The 21 T cell receptor beta chains below come from one sample, sequenced in a study of breast tumors, draining lymph nodes, adjacent tissues. Axillary draining lymph nodes of breast cancer patients supplied the node samples. A single record per CDR3 protein comes from TCRdb applying MiXCR to the multiplex PCR reads. This table has about 130,000 distinct CDR3 sequences, approximately 20% appearing once. Input material: axillary lymph node tissue. All receptors come from a female donor with breast cancer. Some clones in this sample may be carry-over from other donors' samples.

Concerning this clonotype itself: This may be a read error: a much more frequent sequence differs by one nucleotide. The rearrangement joins TRBV19 to TRBJ1-5; TRBD1 might be the D (6 bases). The CDR3 extends over 16 amino acids. The V end lost 2 bases, the J end lost 7 bases, and 18 bases lay between the germline ends. Germline values: CDR1 LNHDA, CDR2 SQIVND (reference sequence). The CDR3 DNA reads as TGTGCCAGTAGTATACGGACAGTTGGGGTTTGGCAGCCCCAGCATTTT. Its translation is CASSIRTVGVWQPQHF.

The table lists this clonotype with many counts. The chain carries TRBV3-1 and TRBJ2-5; D is unclear. Germline V gene data show CDR1 as LGHDT and CDR2 as YNNKEL (reference sequence). Trimming removed 4 bases at V and 7 bases at J, with 16 bases between. CDR3 length: 14 amino acids. CDR3 DNA sequence: TGTGCCAGCAGCCCGCGGACCCCTCGCGGGACCCAGTACTTC. It yields the protein CASSPRTPRGTQYF.

A remark on this clonotype: A read error may explain this, as a much larger clone is one base away. The genes are TRBV7-8 and TRBJ1-5; D is ambiguous. The CDR3 loop spans 14 amino acids. CDR1 is SGHVS and CDR2 is FQNEAQ in the germline V gene. The CDR3 coding sequence is TGTGCCAACAGCATAAGGGCTGGCAATCAGCCCCAGCATTTT. Protein sequence: CANSIRAGNQPQHF.

This clonotype was picked up many times. The chain recombines TRBV2 with TRBJ2-3, with 7 bases matching TRBD2. The CDR3 extends over 16 amino acids. Looked up from germline, CDR1 is SNHLY and CDR2 is FYNNEI. Trimming took 3 bases from V and 2 from J; bases not matched to a gene: 8. CDR3 nucleotide sequence: TGTGCCAGCAGTGACCGGCTAGCGGATCTCACAGATACGCAGTATTTT. Protein product: CASSDRLADLTDTQYF.

This clonotype was picked up many times. CDR3 in DNA: TGCGCCAGCAGCCAAGCGCAGAGCAGGGGCCCGGGAGAGACCCAGTACTTC. Protein sequence: CASSQAQSRGPGETQYF. V and J are TRBV4-1 and TRBJ2-5; D perhaps matches TRBD1 (6 bases). The CDR3 has 17 amino acids. Germline loops: CDR1 MGHRA, CDR2 YSYEKL. With 1 base removed from V and 4 bases from J, the gap between germline ends came to 19 bases.

This sequence joins TRBV29-1 and TRBJ1-2; TRBD1 is a possible D gene (6 bases). The CDR3 length is 15 residues. Trimming shortened V by 3 bases and J by 1 base, and 15 bases separated the two germline ends. Germline assignment: CDR1 SQVTM and CDR2 ANQGSEA. CDR3: CSVDKDRPYNYGYTF. As DNA, the CDR3 is TGCAGCGTTGACAAGGACAGACCTTATAACTATGGCTACACCTTC.

This clonotype has a count of ten or more. This chain joins TRBV7-6 and TRBJ2-5, with D unclear. V lost 1 base and J 3 bases, leaving 3 bases between the germline ends. The CDR3 loop spans 12 amino acids. Germline V CDR1 and CDR2: SGHVS, FNYEAQ. The CDR3 DNA reads TGTGCCAGCAGCTTAGGGGAAGAGACCCAGTACTTC. It translates to CASSLGEETQYF.

The chain joins TRBV6-5 to TRBJ1-1; D is undetermined. Germline V lookup: CDR1 MNHEY, CDR2 SVGAGI. The CDR3 is 13 amino acids. V shed 2 bases and J shed 0 bases, with 4 bases lying between them. The chain's CDR3 is CASSYNLNTEAFF. CDR3 nucleotide sequence: TGTGCCAGCAGTTACAATCTGAACACTGAAGCTTTCTTT.

In its sample, this clonotype was seen many times. This chain's CDR3 is CSARQGTVQVGQYF. The CDR3 DNA sequence: TGCAGTGCGAGACAGGGGACAGTCCAAGTCGGGCAGTATTTT. This chain uses TRBV20-1 with TRBJ2-3, with 8 bases lining up with TRBD1. The length of the CDR3 is 14 residues. V gave up 6 bases and J gave up 11 bases; unmatched junction bases: 16. Germline lookup yields CDR1 DFQATT and CDR2 SNEGSKA (reference sequence).

This clonotype was counted many times. The V gene is TRBV6-6, the J gene TRBJ1-5; TRBD1 aligns across 11 bases. CDR1 and CDR2 (germline): MNHNY, SVGAGI (reference sequence). Losses at the gene ends were 8 bases for V and 5 bases for J; bases not matched to a gene: 2. This CDR3 contains 13 residues. The DNA of the CDR3 is TGTGCCAGCGGGACAGGGGGTGATCAGCCCCAGCATTTT. Translated: CASGTGGDQPQHF.

Comments on this clonotype: A much bigger clone sits one base away, suggesting this may be a read error. The chain combines TRBV5-4 with TRBJ1-3; D ambiguous. Germline assignment: CDR1 SGHNT and CDR2 YYREEE (reference sequence). CDR3 length: 18 amino acids. Here the CDR3 DNA reads TGTGCCAGCAGCTTGTCTTCCCGTGCGGCCAACTCTGGAAACACCGTATATTTT. Its translation is CASSLSSRAANSGNTVYF.

As to this clonotype: This may arise from a read error, as a much more abundant clone is one base away. CDR3 sequence: CASSLQGAVIAGELFF. The CDR3 nucleotides are TGTGCCAGCAGCTTACAGGGGGCAGTAATCGCCGGGGAGCTGTTTTTT. The rearrangement joins TRBV9 to TRBJ2-2; 9 positions match TRBD1. Germline CDR1 is SGDLS and CDR2 is YYNGEE. V shed 4 bases and J 6 bases; nucleotides not matched to a gene: 10. CDR3 length equals 16 residues.

This rearrangement joins TRBV20-1 to TRBJ2-5; 9 nucleotides line up with TRBD2. V dropped 2 bases and J dropped 5; count of bases not matched to a gene: 12. Germline V gene data show CDR1 as DFQATT and CDR2 as SNEGSKA (reference sequence). The CDR3 runs 16 residues. The CDR3 sequence: CSARRLVAGVRETQYF. The CDR3 region has the DNA TGCAGTGCTAGAAGGCTGGTAGCGGGGGTCCGGGAGACCCAGTACTTC.

This clonotype was observed at least ten times. This chain links TRBV9 with TRBJ2-3; 9 bases match TRBD2. The V gene's germline CDR1 is SGDLS and CDR2 YYNGEE. V lost 0 bases to trimming and J lost 5 bases; unmatched junction nucleotides: 7. The length of the CDR3 is 16 residues. The CDR3 region has the DNA TGTGCCAGCAGCGTAGTAGTAGCGGGAGCAGGAGATACGCAGTATTTT. Its protein product is CASSVVVAGAGDTQYF.

The sample holds a few counts of this clonotype. The chain has TRBV7-9 and TRBJ2-4; D might be TRBD2 (6 bases). Trimming stripped 9 bases from V and 10 bases from J, with 16 bases between. The CDR3 totals 12 residues. Germline values: CDR1 SEHNR, CDR2 FQNEAQ (reference sequence). This chain's CDR3 is CASQRDGGIQYF. The CDR3 DNA sequence: TGTGCCAGTCAGAGGGACGGGGGTATTCAGTACTTC.

This clonotype was detected ten times or more. The chain joins TRBV2 to TRBJ2-1; 9 bases are a match to TRBD2. The germline V gene encodes CDR1 SNHLY and CDR2 FYNNEI. Trimming cost V 0 bases and J 4 bases; bases outside gene matches: 10. This CDR3 region has 18 residues. In DNA form, the CDR3 reads TGTGCCAGCAGTGAAGCAGGGCCTAGCGGGATTTCGTACAATGAGCAGTTCTTC. This encodes CASSEAGPSGISYNEQFF. The whole variable domain, remainder taken from reference TRBV2 and TRBJ2-1, is EPEVTQTPSHQVTQMGQEVILRCVPISNHLYFYWYRQILGQKVEFLVSFYNNEISEKSEIFDDQFSVERPDGSNFTLKIRSTKLEDSAMYFCASSEAGPSGISYNEQFFGPGTRLTVL.

This clonotype appeared a few times. V usage is TRBV28 and J usage is TRBJ2-5; D possibly corresponds to TRBD2 (6 bases). CDR3 length: 16 amino acids. V lost 5 bases and J 2 bases, leaving 18 bases between the germline ends. The germline V gene has CDR1 MDHEN and CDR2 SYDVKM. Written as DNA, the CDR3 is TGTGCCAGCAGTCCTGCGCTGGGGGGATTACAAGAGACCCAGTACTTC. As protein: CASSPALGGLQETQYF.

This clonotype was counted at least ten times. The chain has TRBV4-1 and TRBJ1-6; D perhaps matches TRBD1 (6 bases). Trimming took off 5 bases at V and 8 bases at J, with 10 bases between the two ends. Germline V gene lookup returns CDR1 MGHRA and CDR2 YSYEKL. The CDR3 covers 13 residues. CDR3 coding DNA: TGCGCCAGCAGCAACCACAGGGATTCACCCCTCCACTTT. Its protein is CASSNHRDSPLHF.

This clonotype was observed at least ten times. The genes are TRBV7-3 and TRBJ2-7, with D unclear. V lost 4 bases, J lost 3 bases, and 10 bases lay in between. The CDR3 contains 13 residues. The V gene's germline CDR1 is SGHTA and CDR2 FQGTGA. As DNA, the CDR3 is TGTGCCAGCAGCTCCCCACCGGGCTACGAGCAGTACTTC. The encoded protein is CASSSPPGYEQYF.

This clonotype was detected many times. V and J are TRBV6-5 and TRBJ2-3, with 9 bases that match TRBD2. Germline CDR1 MNHEY, CDR2 SVGAGI. V dropped 2 bases and J dropped 6; count of bases not matched to a gene: 6. CDR3 length equals 15 residues. The CDR3 sequence: CASSYRLAGHDTQYF. The CDR3 DNA sequence: TGTGCCAGCAGTTACCGGCTAGCGGGACACGATACGCAGTATTTT.

This clonotype was detected many times. The CDR3 spells CSAPVRDAAYGYTF. The CDR3 DNA reads as TGCAGTGCTCCAGTCCGGGACGCTGCCTATGGCTACACCTTC. The chain carries TRBV20-1 and TRBJ1-2, with TRBD1 as a possible D gene (5 bases). The CDR3 is 14 residues long. Looked up from germline, CDR1 is DFQATT and CDR2 is SNEGSKA (reference sequence). Trimming pared 5 bases from V and 4 bases from J, leaving 17 bases between.